This entry lists 14 T cell receptor beta chains sequenced from one sample in a study of vaccination and CD4 T cells after COVID-19. These receptors have no known antigen. Sequence data for DNA of cultured CD4+ T cells were generated by the Oncomine TCR Beta short-read assay. One entry per CDR3 protein, called by TCRdb with MiXCR from the PCR reads. This table has roughly 15,000 distinct CDR3 sequences, roughly 62% appearing once. The treatment here: approximately nine-day PBMC culture with coronavirus spike peptide pools or control peptides (ViraFEST assay). The sequencing here drew on CD4+ T cells from blood, cultured in vitro, taken after SARS-CoV-2 vaccination. Source of these receptors: a human donor who had recovered from COVID-19.

The rearrangement joins TRBV7-2 to TRBJ1-1; D might be TRBD1 (5 bases). The CDR3 covers 15 residues. Germline lookup yields CDR1 SGHTA and CDR2 FQGNSA. V lost 5 bases to trimming and J lost 0 bases, with 13 bases between them. CDR3 nucleotide sequence: TGTGCCAGCAGCCGGTTGGGACTGATGAACACTGAAGCTTTCTTT. Protein product: CASSRLGLMNTEAFF. The full variable domain, in which reference TRBV7-2 and TRBJ1-1 provide the parts outside the CDR3, is GAGVSQSPSNKVTEKGKDVELRCDPISGHTALYWYRQSLGQGLEFLIYFQGNSAPDKSGLPSDRFSAERTGGSVSTLTIQRTQQEDSAVYLCASSRLGLMNTEAFFGQGTRLTVV.

This clonotype was counted a few times. The chain combines TRBV28 with TRBJ1-5; a possible D gene is TRBD1 (5 bases). The CDR3 covers 13 residues. Looked up from germline, CDR1 is MDHEN and CDR2 is SYDVKM. Deletions cut 8 bases from V and 3 bases from J, with 11 bases between. This CDR3 reads CASGVGTNQPQHF. In nucleotides, the CDR3 is TGTGCCAGCGGGGTGGGGACCAATCAGCCCCAGCATTTT.

This chain connects TRBV7-2 to TRBJ1-1; no firm D call. With 0 bases removed from V and 10 bases from J, the gap between germline ends came to 9 bases. CDR3 length: 12 amino acids. Germline-derived CDR1 and CDR2 are SGHTA and FQGNSA. The CDR3 here is CASSLAGLGAFF. For the CDR3, the DNA is TGTGCCAGCAGCTTAGCGGGTTTAGGAGCTTTCTTT. The variable domain in full, completed from reference TRBV7-2 and TRBJ1-1, reads GAGVSQSPSNKVTEKGKDVELRCDPISGHTALYWYRQSLGQGLEFLIYFQGNSAPDKSGLPSDRFSAERTGGSVSTLTIQRTQQEDSAVYLCASSLAGLGAFFGQGTRLTVV.

This chain links TRBV19 with TRBJ2-3; D gene uncertain. V dropped 5 bases and J dropped 4 bases, with 16 bases sitting between them. In germline, CDR1 is LNHDA, CDR2 SQIVND (reference sequence). This CDR3 comprises 15 residues. The CDR3 DNA is TGTGCCAGTAGTCCTACCCCTAGGGCGGCAGATACGCAGTATTTT. Translating gives CASSPTPRAADTQYF.

The genes are TRBV29-1 and TRBJ2-3; D not certain. V was pared by 7 bases and J by 4 bases, with 15 bases between. Looked up from germline, CDR1 is SQVTM and CDR2 is ANQGSEA. There are 13 residues in the CDR3. In nucleotides, the CDR3 is TGCAGCGCTGTAAAACCGGCCTCAGATACGCAGTATTTT. Amino acids: CSAVKPASDTQYF.

This clonotype was found a few times. The chain joins TRBV6-2 or TRBV6-3 to TRBJ1-1; 8 bases fit TRBD1. This CDR3 has 16 residues. Looked up from germline, CDR1 is MNHEY and CDR2 is SVGEGT. J gave up 1 base and V 4 bases, and 8 bases lay outside the gene matches. The CDR3 region is CASSWGPGTGNTEAFF. CDR3 bases: TGTGCCAGCAGTTGGGGTCCCGGGACAGGGAACACTGAAGCTTTCTTT.

This chain connects TRBV2 to TRBJ1-1, with TRBD1 matching over 7 bases. V lost 7 bases, J lost 6 bases, and 2 bases stayed unmatched. The germline V gene has CDR1 SNHLY and CDR2 FYNNEI. The CDR3 is made up of 11 amino acids. CDR3 nucleotides: TGTGCCAGCATGACAGGGCCTGAAGCTTTCTTT. Translating it yields CASMTGPEAFF.

The rearrangement joins TRBV27 to TRBJ2-6, with 12 bases aligning to TRBD1. This CDR3 comprises 17 residues. Germline CDR1 and CDR2: MNHEY and SMNVEV (reference sequence). V trimming: 6 bases; J trimming: 1 base; junction bases outside the gene matches: 4. The CDR3 loop reads CASRKGQGASGANVLTF. The DNA for the CDR3 is TGTGCCAGCAGGAAGGGACAGGGGGCATCTGGGGCCAACGTCCTGACTTTC.

This clonotype has only a few counts. The CDR3 sequence: CATSEDLGTDTQYF. The CDR3 bases are TGTGCCACCTCCGAGGATCTGGGCACAGATACGCAGTATTTT. The chain is built from TRBV24-1 and TRBJ2-3; D not resolved. Deletions cut 9 bases from V and 1 base from J, with 13 bases between. CDR3 length: 14 amino acids. Germline-derived CDR1 and CDR2 are KGHDR and SFDVKD.

This clonotype was seen a handful of times. The rearrangement joins TRBV7-2 to TRBJ2-7; D gene ambiguous. This CDR3 spans 15 amino acids. Trimming took off 6 bases at V and 2 bases at J, with 17 bases between the two ends. Germline CDR1 reads SGHTA; CDR2 reads FQGNSA. CDR3 nucleotide sequence: TGTGCCAGCAGTCAGAATAACATAGGCACCTACGAGCAGTACTTC. This translates into CASSQNNIGTYEQYF. Supplemented by reference TRBV7-2 and TRBJ2-7, the full variable domain reads GAGVSQSPSNKVTEKGKDVELRCDPISGHTALYWYRQSLGQGLEFLIYFQGNSAPDKSGLPSDRFSAERTGGSVSTLTIQRTQQEDSAVYLCASSQNNIGTYEQYFGPGTRLTVT.

The rearrangement uses TRBV15 and TRBJ1-6; no clear D. Trimming took 0 bases from V and 6 from J, leaving 9 bases between them. Germline lookup yields CDR1 LNHNV and CDR2 YYDKDF (reference sequence). The length of the CDR3 is 15 residues. CDR3 in amino acids: CATSRDPGGNSPLHF. CDR3 DNA sequence: TGTGCCACCAGCAGAGATCCGGGCGGTAATTCACCCCTCCACTTT.

This clonotype was seen more than once but under ten times. This sequence joins TRBV7-2 and TRBJ1-6; D ambiguous. Germline V lookup: CDR1 SGHTA, CDR2 FQGNSA. V shed 1 base and J shed 1 base, with 5 bases lying between them. The CDR3 is 15 amino acids. CDR3 loop: CASSLGGSYNSPLHF. CDR3 DNA sequence: TGTGCCAGCAGCTTAGGGGGATCCTATAATTCACCCCTCCACTTT. The entire variable domain, with the rest obtained from reference TRBV7-2 and TRBJ1-6, is as follows: GAGVSQSPSNKVTEKGKDVELRCDPISGHTALYWYRQSLGQGLEFLIYFQGNSAPDKSGLPSDRFSAERTGGSVSTLTIQRTQQEDSAVYLCASSLGGSYNSPLHFGNGTRLTVT.

V gene TRBV4-3 combines with J gene TRBJ2-2; D is possibly TRBD1 or TRBD2 (6 bases each). The CDR3 runs 16 residues. Germline loops: CDR1 LGHNA, CDR2 YSLEER. With 1 base removed from V and 7 bases from J, the gap between germline ends came to 16 bases. The CDR3 sequence is CASSQVWGALHGELFF. The CDR3 DNA is TGCGCCAGCAGCCAAGTTTGGGGGGCCCTCCACGGGGAGCTGTTTTTT.

The rearrangement links TRBV7-2 to TRBJ2-7; 7 nucleotides line up with TRBD1. This CDR3 spans 14 amino acids. V was clipped by 1 base and J by 3 bases; unmatched bases: 3. In germline, CDR1 is SGHTA, CDR2 FQGNSA. The CDR3 nucleotides are TGTGCCAGCAGCTTAGAAAGGGACAGCTACGAGCAGTACTTC. Protein product: CASSLERDSYEQYF.